This T cell receptor (beta chain) was captured by sequencing in a study of blood T cells in healthy people across ages. General observations from the study: Estimates of diversity drawn from one million T cells were considered underestimates.

Alongside a J-beta primer mix, a sample-barcoded 5' primer served in a second PCR lasting about 7 to 11 cycles. Each CDR3 protein is one row after TCRdb ran MiXCR on the 5' RACE reads. The sample shows approximately 730,000 distinct CDR3 sequences, 53% of them seen only once. The CDR3 totals 14 residues. In germline, CDR1 is SGHTA, CDR2 FQGNSA. The V end was cut by 1 base, the J end by 6 bases, with 9 bases between. To note about this clonotype: The target antigen is unknown.

The chain employs TRBV7-2 and TRBJ1-4; tentative D call: TRBD1 (6 bases). Material: blood. This sequence was found in an elderly man in good health. The DNA of the CDR3 is TGTGCCAGCAGCTTAGAGTACAGGGATGAAAAACTGTTTTTT. Its protein product is CASSLEYRDEKLFF.